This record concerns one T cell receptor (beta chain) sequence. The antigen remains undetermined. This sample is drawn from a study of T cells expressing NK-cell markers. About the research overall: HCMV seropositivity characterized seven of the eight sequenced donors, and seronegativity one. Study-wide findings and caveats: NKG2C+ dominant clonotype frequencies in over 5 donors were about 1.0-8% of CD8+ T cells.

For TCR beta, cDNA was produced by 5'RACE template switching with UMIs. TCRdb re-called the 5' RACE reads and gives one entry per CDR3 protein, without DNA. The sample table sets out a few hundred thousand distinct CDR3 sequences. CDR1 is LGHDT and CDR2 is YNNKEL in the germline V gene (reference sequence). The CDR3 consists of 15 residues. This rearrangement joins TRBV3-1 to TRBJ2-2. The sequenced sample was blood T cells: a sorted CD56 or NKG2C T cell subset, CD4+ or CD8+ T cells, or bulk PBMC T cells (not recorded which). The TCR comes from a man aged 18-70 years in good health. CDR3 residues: CASSLLTRAAGELFF. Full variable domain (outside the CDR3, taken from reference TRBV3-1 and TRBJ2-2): DTAVSQTPKYLVTQMGNDKSIKCEQNLGHDTMYWYKQDSKKFLKIMFSYNNKELIINETVPNRFSPKSPDKAHLNLHINSLELGDSAVYFCASSLLTRAAGELFFGEGSRLTVL.